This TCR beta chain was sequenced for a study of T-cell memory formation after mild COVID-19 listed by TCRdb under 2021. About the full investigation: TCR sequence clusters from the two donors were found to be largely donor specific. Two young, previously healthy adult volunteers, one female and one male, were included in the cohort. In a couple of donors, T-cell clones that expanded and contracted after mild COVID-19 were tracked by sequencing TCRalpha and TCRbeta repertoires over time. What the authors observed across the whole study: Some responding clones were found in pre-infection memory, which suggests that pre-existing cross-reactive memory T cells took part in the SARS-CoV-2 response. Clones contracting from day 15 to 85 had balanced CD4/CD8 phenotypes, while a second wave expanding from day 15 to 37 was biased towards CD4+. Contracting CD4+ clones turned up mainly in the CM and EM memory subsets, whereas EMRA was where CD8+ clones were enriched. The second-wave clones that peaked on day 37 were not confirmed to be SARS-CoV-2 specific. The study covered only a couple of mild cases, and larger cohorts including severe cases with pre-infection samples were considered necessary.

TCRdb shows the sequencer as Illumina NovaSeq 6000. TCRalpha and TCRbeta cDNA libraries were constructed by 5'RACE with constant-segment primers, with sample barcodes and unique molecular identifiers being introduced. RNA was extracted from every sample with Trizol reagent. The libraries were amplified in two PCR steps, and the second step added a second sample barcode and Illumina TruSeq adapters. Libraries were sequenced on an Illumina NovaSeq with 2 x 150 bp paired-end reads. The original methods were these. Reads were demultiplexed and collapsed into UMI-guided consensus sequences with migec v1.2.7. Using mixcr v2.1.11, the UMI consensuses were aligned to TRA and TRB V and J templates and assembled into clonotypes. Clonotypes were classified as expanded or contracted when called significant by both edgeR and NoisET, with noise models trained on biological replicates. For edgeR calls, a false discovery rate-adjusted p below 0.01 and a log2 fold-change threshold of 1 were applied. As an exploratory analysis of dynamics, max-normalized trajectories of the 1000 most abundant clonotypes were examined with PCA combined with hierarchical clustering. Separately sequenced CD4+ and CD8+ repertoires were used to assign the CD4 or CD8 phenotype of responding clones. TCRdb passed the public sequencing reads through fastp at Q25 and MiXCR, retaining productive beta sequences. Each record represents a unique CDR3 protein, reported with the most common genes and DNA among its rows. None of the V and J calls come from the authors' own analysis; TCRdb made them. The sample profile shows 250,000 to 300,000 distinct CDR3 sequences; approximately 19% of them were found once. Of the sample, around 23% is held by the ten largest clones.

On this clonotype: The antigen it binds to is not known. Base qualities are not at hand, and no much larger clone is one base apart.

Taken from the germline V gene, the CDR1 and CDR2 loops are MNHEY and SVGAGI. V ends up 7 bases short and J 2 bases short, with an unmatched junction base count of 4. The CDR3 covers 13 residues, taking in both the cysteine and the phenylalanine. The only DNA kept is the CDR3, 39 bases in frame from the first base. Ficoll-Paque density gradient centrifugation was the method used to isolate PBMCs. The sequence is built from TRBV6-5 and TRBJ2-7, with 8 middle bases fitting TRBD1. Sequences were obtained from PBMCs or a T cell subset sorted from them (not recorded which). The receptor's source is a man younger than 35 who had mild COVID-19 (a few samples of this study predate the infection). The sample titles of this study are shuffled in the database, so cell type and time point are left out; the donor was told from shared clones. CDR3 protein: CASNLQGAYEQYF. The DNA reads TGTGCCAGCAACTTACAGGGGGCCTACGAGCAGTACTTC.